The present TCR beta chain was sequenced within a study of blood T cell repertoires in COVID-19. Sequencing was performed with immunoSEQ multiplex PCR; in TCRdb, only in-frame clones are kept and a portion is missing. This table has 400,000 or so clones, around 91% appearing once. Trimming shortened V by 1 base and J by 2 bases, and 9 bases separated the two germline ends. CDR1 LGHDT and CDR2 YNNKEL come from the germline V gene (reference sequence). This CDR3 contains 16 residues. Source material: peripheral blood. This clonotype originated in a middle-aged woman with COVID-19, enrolled during active disease. This rearrangement joins TRBV3-1 (or the pseudogene TRBV3-2) to TRBJ2-6; TRBD2 might be the D (6 bases). The CDR3 region is CASSQGGVAGANVLTF. The CDR3 DNA sequence: TGTGCCAGCAGCCAAGGGGGGGTAGCTGGGGCCAACGTCCTGACTTTC.